Sequencing of this T cell receptor beta chain was carried out in a study of blood T cell repertoires in COVID-19. About the study: In each case, the material was cDNA or gDNA derived from T cells, B-cell-depleted T cells, or PBMCs.

As processed by the authors: It was from reference gene primer amplification that nucleated cell counts were estimated. The assay was immunoSEQ multiplex PCR, and TCRdb's table has in-frame clones only and misses some. V and J calls and clone size come straight from that table; D and trimming were deduced from the DNA. The sample yields about 200,000 clones, around four fifths seen once. V was shortened by 1 base and J by 0 bases, with 6 bases between the two germline ends. Germline CDR1 reads SGHRS; CDR2 reads YFSETQ. The CDR3 totals 14 residues. This clonotype was sampled from a man in his sixties with COVID-19, enrolled during active disease. Sequencing was performed on peripheral blood. The genes are TRBV5-1 and TRBJ2-3, with D tentatively TRBD2 (5 bases). The CDR3 nucleotides are TGCGCCAGCAGCTTGCGGGGTAGCACAGATACGCAGTATTTT. It specifies CASSLRGSTDTQYF.